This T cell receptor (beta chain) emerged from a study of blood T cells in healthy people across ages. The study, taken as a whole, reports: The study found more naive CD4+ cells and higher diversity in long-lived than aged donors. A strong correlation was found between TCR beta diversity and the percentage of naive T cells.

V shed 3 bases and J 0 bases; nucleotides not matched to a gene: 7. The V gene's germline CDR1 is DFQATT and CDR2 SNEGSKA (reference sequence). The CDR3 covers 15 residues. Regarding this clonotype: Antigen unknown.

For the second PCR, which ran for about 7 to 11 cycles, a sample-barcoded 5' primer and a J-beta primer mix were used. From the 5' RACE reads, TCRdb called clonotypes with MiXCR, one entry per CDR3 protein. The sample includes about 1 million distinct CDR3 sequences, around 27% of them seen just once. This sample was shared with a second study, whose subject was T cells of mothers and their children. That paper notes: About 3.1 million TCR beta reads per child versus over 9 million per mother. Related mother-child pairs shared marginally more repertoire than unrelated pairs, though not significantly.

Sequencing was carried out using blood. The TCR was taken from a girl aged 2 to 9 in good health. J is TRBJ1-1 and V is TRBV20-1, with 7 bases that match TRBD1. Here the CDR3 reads CSARPAGGVNTEAFF. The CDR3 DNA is TGCAGTGCTAGGCCCGCAGGGGGGGTGAACACTGAAGCTTTCTTT.